Listed below are T cell receptor beta chains from one sample, sequenced in a study of blood T cell repertoires in COVID-19. Here immunoSEQ multiplex PCR was the method, and the copy in TCRdb shows in-frame clones only, minus some. The top ten clones hold less than 1.5% of a sample with around 200,000 clones, over 80% of them seen once. Sequencing was performed on PBMCs or T cells enriched from blood (not recorded which). These receptors were taken from a man aged 30 to 45 who had recovered from COVID-19. Both conserved end residues are part of each CDR3. A D gene is named only where the DNA matches it firmly. The size entry is marked missing in some rows and otherwise reads once, few, many or a size class.

V	D	size	J	DNA	CDR3
TRBV7-6	NA	NA	TRBJ2-2	TGTGCCAGCAGCTTAACTCCGGGAAACACCGGGGAGCTGTTTTTT	CASSLTPGNTGELFF
TRBV7-2	TRBD1	NA	TRBJ2-4	TGTGCCAGCAGCAGTCGGACAGGGGTAGCCAAAAACATTCAGTACTTC	CASSSRTGVAKNIQYF
TRBV7-2	NA	NA	TRBJ2-5	TGTGCCAGCAGCCAGCGGAGGAACCAAGAGACCCAGTACTTC	CASSQRRNQETQYF
TRBV5-1	NA	NA	TRBJ1-4	TGCGCCAGCAGCTTGAATAGCCAGGGGACTAATGAAAAACTGTTTTTT	CASSLNSQGTNEKLFF
TRBV11-2	TRBD1	NA	TRBJ2-7	TGTGCCAGCAGCTTCGGACAGGGGACATTCTACGAGCAGTACTTC	CASSFGQGTFYEQYF
TRBV7-8	NA	NA	TRBJ1-5	TGTGCCAGCAGCTTAGCCGGGACACGAAATCAGCCCCAGCATTTT	CASSLAGTRNQPQHF
TRBV5-6	TRBD1	NA	TRBJ1-6	TGTGCCAGCAGCTCGGACAGGCTCGATAGGCCCTCCTATAATTCACCCCTCCACTTT	CASSSDRLDRPSYNSPLHF
TRBV7-2	NA	NA	TRBJ2-1	TGTGCCAGCAGCCTCCGGCCCCCTTTATTAGCGTCATTCAATGAGCAGTTCTTC	CASSLRPPLLASFNEQFF
TRBV6-6	NA	NA	TRBJ2-3	TGTGCCAGCAGTCTCATGACCGGGATTTTCACAGATACGCAGTATTTT	CASSLMTGIFTDTQYF
TRBV13	NA	NA	TRBJ2-7	TGTGCCAGCAGCGTACAGGGTTTGCTCTACGAGCAGTACTTC	CASSVQGLLYEQYF
TRBV4-2	TRBD2	once	TRBJ2-7	TGTGCCAGCAGCCAAGCAACTAGCGGGGACTACGAGCAGTACTTC	CASSQATSGDYEQYF
TRBV9	NA	NA	TRBJ1-1	TGTGCCAGCAGCGTAGGTACTGAGCGGGCTTTCTTT	CASSVGTERAFF
TRBV11-3	TRBD1	NA	TRBJ2-1	TGTGCCAGCAGCCCCAGGACAGGGCCGGATGAGCAGTTCTTC	CASSPRTGPDEQFF
TRBV5-6	NA	NA	TRBJ1-2	TGTGCCAGCAGTCAGGGGTTTGACTATGGCTACACCTTC	CASSQGFDYGYTF
TRBV15	TRBD1	NA	TRBJ1-4	TGTGCCACCAGCAGACCCGGGACAGGGAGAGAAAAACTGTTTTTT	CATSRPGTGREKLFF
TRBV18	TRBD2	once	TRBJ2-7	TGTGCCAGCTCACGGACTGGTCGGCCCCGGACTAGTGGGTACGAGCAGTACTTC	CASSRTGRPRTSGYEQYF
TRBV29-1	NA	once	TRBJ2-7	TGCAGCGTGGACCTCCGGGACACCGTCCACGAGCAGTACTTC	CSVDLRDTVHEQYF
TRBV7-6	TRBD1	once	TRBJ2-2	TGTGCCAGCAGCTCCCCGACAGGGGGATACACCGGGGAGCTGTTTTTT	CASSSPTGGYTGELFF
TRBV29-1	NA	NA	TRBJ2-2	TGCAGCGTTGTTTCGGGGATCGGGGAGCTGTTTTTT	CSVVSGIGELFF
TRBV4-1	TRBD1	NA	TRBJ1-5	TGCGCCAGCAGCCAAGTCTTCGGGACAGGGATTCCAGGCAATCAGCCCCAGCATTTT	CASSQVFGTGIPGNQPQHF
TRBV7-9	TRBD2	NA	TRBJ2-3	TGTGCCAGCAGCAAAGGGACTAGCGGGAAGGGCCCCACAGATACGCAGTATTTT	CASSKGTSGKGPTDTQYF
TRBV5-4	NA	NA	TRBJ2-7	TGTGCCAGCAGCTTGGGTGTTTTCGATTGGGTAAGGGGGTCCCACGAGCAGTACTTC	CASSLGVFDWVRGSHEQYF
TRBV7-9	TRBD1	few	TRBJ2-1	TGTGCCAGCAACCCCTTCTACCGACAGGGGGATGAGCAGTTCTTC	CASNPFYRQGDEQFF
TRBV9	TRBD2	NA	TRBJ2-3	TGTGCCAGCAGCGTAGATTCGGGTATGGTGGGGGGGATCACAGATACGCAGTATTTT	CASSVDSGMVGGITDTQYF
TRBV30	NA	NA	TRBJ2-2	TGTGCCTGGAGTGAATCCATGAACACCGGGGAGCTGTTTTTT	CAWSESMNTGELFF
TRBV19	NA	NA	TRBJ2-7	TGTGCCAGTAGTAACTACTACGAGCAGTACTTC	CASSNYYEQYF
TRBV4-1	NA	NA	TRBJ1-2	TGCGCCAGCAGCCAAGTTTCGAAAGAGTTTAACTATGGCTACACCTTC	CASSQVSKEFNYGYTF
TRBV19	TRBD1	NA	TRBJ1-6	TGTGCCAGTAGAGAAGGACAGGGGATAAATAATTCACCCCTCCACTTT	CASREGQGINNSPLHF
TRBV2	NA	once	TRBJ1-5	TGTGCCAGCAGTGATACAGGATTCAATCAGCCCCAGCATTTT	CASSDTGFNQPQHF
TRBV5-1	NA	NA	TRBJ1-5	TGCGCCAGCAGCTTGGAAGGAGGGGGCAATCAGCCCCAGCATTTT	CASSLEGGGNQPQHF
TRBV3-1/TRBV3-2	NA	once	TRBJ1-6	TGTGCCAGCAGCCACGATAATTCACCCCTCCACTTT	CASSHDNSPLHF
TRBV6-5	TRBD1	once	TRBJ1-2	TGTGCCAGCAGACATGGGGGACAGGGGAGCTATGGCTACACCTTC	CASRHGGQGSYGYTF
TRBV7-2	NA	NA	TRBJ2-7	TGTGCCAGCAGTCCCAAGTCACAGGGTCTAAACGAGCAGTACTTC	CASSPKSQGLNEQYF
TRBV27	TRBD1	NA	TRBJ1-5	TGTGCCAGCAGTTTAAATCCGACAGGGTCTCAGCCCCAGCATTTT	CASSLNPTGSQPQHF
TRBV7-2	NA	NA	TRBJ2-7	TGTGCCAGCAGCTTAGGGGGTCGACAGCCCTCCTACGAGCAGTACTTC	CASSLGGRQPSYEQYF
TRBV7-9	NA	NA	TRBJ2-2	TGTGCCAGCAGCTCTTCGGGGTTTTTGGGGGAGCTGTTTTTT	CASSSSGFLGELFF
TRBV5-1	TRBD2	NA	TRBJ2-3	TGCGCCAGCAGCTTCGGGACTAGCGGGGGTTCAGATACGCAGTATTTT	CASSFGTSGGSDTQYF
TRBV4-1	NA	NA	TRBJ2-1	TGCGCCAGCAGCCAAGTCTACAACAGGTTTCGCTCCTACAATGAGCAGTTCTTC	CASSQVYNRFRSYNEQFF
TRBV11-3	TRBD2	NA	TRBJ2-5	TGTGCCAGCAGCTCAGGGACTAGCGGGTCTCAAGAGACCCAGTACTTC	CASSSGTSGSQETQYF
TRBV5-4	NA	few	TRBJ2-5	TGTGCCAGCAGCTTGGGCACTAGCATACAAGAGACCCAGTACTTC	CASSLGTSIQETQYF
TRBV29-1	NA	NA	TRBJ1-2	TGCAGCGTGCGACCTGACAGTCTCTATGGCTACACCTTC	CSVRPDSLYGYTF
TRBV5-4	NA	NA	TRBJ2-7	TGTGCCAGCAGCTTCGGCCAAAGCGACGAGCAGTACTTC	CASSFGQSDEQYF
TRBV30	TRBD2	NA	TRBJ2-7	TGTGCCTGGAGTGATATAGCGGGAGACTACGAGCAGTACTTC	CAWSDIAGDYEQYF
TRBV24-1	NA	NA	TRBJ2-2	TGTGCCACCAGTGATTTGGACAGAAACACCGGGGAGCTGTTTTTT	CATSDLDRNTGELFF
TRBV10-2	TRBD1	once	TRBJ2-3	TGCGCCAGCAGTGAAGGGACAGGGGTCACAGATACGCAGTATTTT	CASSEGTGVTDTQYF
TRBV7-8	TRBD2	NA	TRBJ2-1	TGTGCCAGCAGCTTACTAGCGGGAGTCGGCAATGAGCAGTTCTTC	CASSLLAGVGNEQFF
TRBV15	NA	NA	TRBJ2-1	TGTGCCACCAGCAGAGCAGGGCCCCCCTACAATGAGCAGTTCTTC	CATSRAGPPYNEQFF
TRBV12-3/TRBV12-4	NA	NA	TRBJ1-1	TGTGCCAGCAAGGAGACAGCCGAAGCTTTCTTT	CASKETAEAFF
TRBV7-8	NA	NA	TRBJ2-3	TGTGCCAGCAGCCTGACCCCTAGCGCCCCTAGCACAGATACGCAGTATTTT	CASSLTPSAPSTDTQYF
TRBV5-4	NA	NA	TRBJ1-1	TGTGCCAGCAGCCCGCCCAAGGGGGGGGGTTTGAGCACTGAAGCTTTCTTT	CASSPPKGGGLSTEAFF
TRBV6-5	NA	NA	TRBJ1-6	TGTGCCAGCAGTTACTCGTTCTCAGGGGATTCACCCCTCCACTTT	CASSYSFSGDSPLHF
TRBV7-2	NA	NA	TRBJ1-1	TGTGCCAGCAGCTTGGGAGGGTCCCTCACTGAAGCTTTCTTT	CASSLGGSLTEAFF
TRBV28	NA	NA	TRBJ2-7	TGTGCCACGCAGGGGCCCCACCACCTACCTACCTACGAGCAGTACTTC	CATQGPHHLPTYEQYF
TRBV5-6	NA	NA	TRBJ1-1	TGTGCCAGCAGCTTGTCAGAAATGAACACTGAAGCTTTCTTT	CASSLSEMNTEAFF
TRBV5-4	TRBD2	NA	TRBJ2-5	TGTGCCAGCAGCTTGAAGCGGGAGATTAAAGAGACCCAGTACTTC	CASSLKREIKETQYF
TRBV19	NA	NA	TRBJ1-6	TGTGCCAGTACGCGCAGGGATAATTCACCCCTCCACTTT	CASTRRDNSPLHF
TRBV24-1	TRBD1	once	TRBJ2-2	TGTGCCACCAGTGTCTCGTCAGGGGGCCACACCGGGGAGCTGTTTTTT	CATSVSSGGHTGELFF
TRBV30	TRBD1	NA	TRBJ1-5	TGTGCCTGGAGGTACAAGGGACAGCTTAGCAATCAGCCCCAGCATTTT	CAWRYKGQLSNQPQHF
TRBV9	NA	NA	TRBJ2-1	TGTGCCAGCAGCGTACTGGGGGCCACCTACAATGAGCAGTTCTTC	CASSVLGATYNEQFF
TRBV5-1	TRBD1	NA	TRBJ2-3	TGCGCCAGCAGCTTGGAGGGACAGACCACAGATACGCAGTATTTT	CASSLEGQTTDTQYF